This T cell receptor beta chain derives from a study of blood T cell repertoires in COVID-19 (dated by TCRdb to 2019 to 2021). Study-wide context: Collaborator samples came from the United States, Italy and Spain and covered acute and convalescent phases of COVID-19. The material from the prospective study consisted of cDNA or gDNA derived from T cells, B-cell-depleted T cells, or PBMCs. The dataset comprised deeply sampled blood TCRbeta repertoires from subjects exposed to, actively infected with, or recovered from COVID-19. The repertoires were made available in a free public database intended to serve as a resource for research on the immune response to SARS-CoV-2. The samples were drawn from the first 160 participants of the ongoing ImmuneRACE study and from some 1,300 subjects provided by 6 global collaborators. Sample metadata almost always included a de-identified subject ID, COVID-19 status, age in years and sex. Where HLA class I and class II types were available, the types were taken from metadata supplied by the sample provider, not from assay-based typing. Study-wide conclusions, independent of this receptor: The amount of clinical and demographic metadata varied by source and participant and was provided uncurated.

Collaborating institutions collected whole blood in K2EDTA tubes following their own protocols. Collaborator samples were shipped for TCRbeta analysis as frozen whole blood, isolated PBMCs, or DNA extracted from either sample type. With regard to this clone: What antigen it recognizes has not been identified. Base qualities were left out, and no much larger clone turns up one base away.

TCRbeta CDR3 regions were amplified from genomic DNA by means of the immunoSEQ Assay, a bias-controlled multiplex PCR. Regarding the original processing steps: Within the assay, amplification of reference gene primers was used to estimate how many nucleated cells each sample contained. To quantify the absolute abundance of each unique TCRbeta CDR3 rearrangement, sequence reads were collapsed and filtered. For each sample, productive Simpson clonality was calculated as the square root of Simpson's diversity index across productive rearrangements. Not all clones reach the TCRdb copy of this immuneACCESS table, which keeps in-frame sequences only. Checked studies attribute under half of the gap to unresolved V genes and leave the rest unexplained. V, J and clone size are taken as reported in that table, and D and trimming were inferred from the DNA itself. This sample is represented by some 130,000 clones; roughly 76% of them were singletons. Together, the top ten hold around 13% of the sample.

This sequence was found in a man older than 75 with acute or convalescent COVID-19. Sequences were obtained from peripheral blood.

The CDR3 protein sequence reads: CASSRQDNQPQHF. The DNA reads as follows: TGTGCCAGCAGTAGACAGGACAATCAGCCCCAGCATTTT. The chain employs TRBV11-2 and TRBJ1-5; 6 matching bases give a weak D call of TRBD1. Based on the germline V gene, the CDR1 and CDR2 sequences are SGHAT and FQNNGV. From the cysteine through the phenylalanine, the CDR3 covers 13 amino acids. The DNA shown is the 39-base CDR3, in frame from base 1. At the junction V is shortened by 6 bases and J by 3 bases, with 9 bases in between.